The clone carrying this T cell receptor beta chain was found many times. Its cognate antigen is unknown. Combining a sample-barcoded 5' primer with a J-beta primer mix, a second PCR ran for roughly 7 to 12 cycles. TCRdb ran MiXCR on the 5' RACE reads and lists one entry per CDR3 protein. This table has roughly 640,000 distinct CDR3 sequences, approximately 30% appearing once. The source of the sample is a study of blood T cells in healthy people across ages. General study results and limits: Long-lived donors carried more naive CD4+ cells and greater diversity than aged donors. In the absence of known donor CMV status, changes in expanded clonotypes were possibly confounded. Researchers said unsorted PBMCs prevented a conclusive naive versus antigen-experienced comparison.

The CDR3 spans 14 residues. Germline assignment: CDR1 SGHTS and CDR2 YDEGEE. V shed 5 bases, J shed 4 bases, and the junction held 5 bases outside the gene matches. This chain uses TRBV5-8 with TRBJ2-1, with TRBD2 matching over 8 bases. Input material: blood. The origin of this receptor is a woman aged 80 or over in good health. CDR3 region: CASRSQRGYNEQFF. CDR3 nucleotides: TGTGCCAGCAGATCGCAGCGGGGGTACAATGAGCAGTTCTTC.